Reported below is one T cell receptor beta chain. Sequencing used immunoSEQ multiplex PCR; TCRdb keeps in-frame clones, though not all of them. The sample shows around 200,000 clones, over 70% of them seen only once. These data are taken from a study of blood T cell repertoires in COVID-19. Across the study: Donors in the United States, Italy and Spain gave samples during acute or convalescent COVID-19. Sources were T cells, B-cell-depleted T cells, or PBMCs; the material itself was cDNA or gDNA.

Trimming cost V 2 bases and J 1 base; bases outside gene matches: 8. Germline assignment: CDR1 KGHDR and CDR2 SFDVKD. The CDR3 has 19 amino acids. The sequenced sample consisted of peripheral blood. The sequence came from a woman in her forties or fifties with acute or convalescent COVID-19. The rearrangement uses TRBV24-1 and TRBJ1-4, with TRBD1 matching 11 bases. CDR3 amino acids: CATSDSGTGGEETNEKLFF. CDR3 DNA sequence: TGTGCCACCAGTGATTCCGGGACAGGGGGAGAAGAAACTAATGAAAAACTGTTTTTT.